This TCR beta chain was identified in a study of blood T cell repertoires in COVID-19. Original processing methods: Amplification from reference gene primers served as the basis for estimated nucleated cell counts. Sequencing was performed with immunoSEQ multiplex PCR; in TCRdb, only in-frame clones are kept and a portion is missing. The V and J calls and clone size come from that table; D and trimming were worked out from the DNA. The sample contains about 250,000 clones, around nine tenths of which appear only once. The junction had 10 bases not matched to a gene; V was cut back by 5 bases and J by 6 bases. The CDR3 runs to 15 residues. CDR1 SGHNT and CDR2 YYREEE come from the germline V gene (reference sequence).

V usage is TRBV5-4 and J usage is TRBJ2-2; TRBD2 aligns across 7 bases. The sequence was collected from a woman between 40 and 50 years old who had been exposed to COVID-19. Sequencing was performed on PBMCs or T cells enriched from blood (not recorded which). The CDR3 loop is CASRSTAGASGELFF. CDR3 nucleotide sequence: TGTGCCAGCAGGTCCACCGCGGGAGCCTCCGGGGAGCTGTTTTTT.